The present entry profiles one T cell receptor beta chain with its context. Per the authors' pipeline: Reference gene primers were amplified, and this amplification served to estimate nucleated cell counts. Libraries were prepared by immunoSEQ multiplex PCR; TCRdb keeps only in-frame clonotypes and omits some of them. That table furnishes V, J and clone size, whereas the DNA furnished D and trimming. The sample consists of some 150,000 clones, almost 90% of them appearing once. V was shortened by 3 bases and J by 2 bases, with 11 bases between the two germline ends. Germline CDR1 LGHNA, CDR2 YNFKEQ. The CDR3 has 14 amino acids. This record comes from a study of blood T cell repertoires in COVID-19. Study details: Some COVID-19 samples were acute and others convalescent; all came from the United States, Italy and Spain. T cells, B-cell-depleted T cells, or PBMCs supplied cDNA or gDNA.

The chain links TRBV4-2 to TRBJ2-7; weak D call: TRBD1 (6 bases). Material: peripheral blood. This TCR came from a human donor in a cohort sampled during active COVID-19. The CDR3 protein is CASSQPQGTYEQYF. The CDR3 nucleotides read TGTGCCAGCAGCCAGCCCCAGGGGACCTACGAGCAGTACTTC.